These 16 T cell receptor beta chains were sequenced from one sample in a study of cytomegalovirus exposure and HLA in healthy donors. 13 Jbeta primers and 60 Vbeta primers were used for the PCR. The method was immunoSEQ multiplex PCR; TCRdb's version includes in-frame clones alone and lacks a portion of them. The table lists about 160,000 clones, roughly 80% of them singletons. Sequencing used PBMCs. These receptors originate from a young man in good health and CMV-seropositive.

This clone was observed a few times. J is TRBJ2-7 and V is TRBV7-3; 9 bases map to TRBD2. The junction had 8 bases not matched to a gene; V was cut back by 1 base and J by 7 bases. This CDR3 is 15 amino acids long. Looked up from germline, CDR1 is SGHTA and CDR2 is FQGTGA. The chain's CDR3 is CASSLNPAGGGEQYF. The CDR3 DNA reads TGTGCCAGCAGCTTAAACCCAGCGGGGGGAGGGGAGCAGTACTTC. The variable domain in full, completed from reference TRBV7-3 and TRBJ2-7, reads GAGVSQTPSNKVTEKGKYVELRCDPISGHTALYWYRQSLGQGPEFLIYFQGTGAADDSGLPNDRFFAVRPEGSVSTLKIQRTERGDSAVYLCASSLNPAGGGEQYFGPGTRLTVT.

A single count supports this clone. The chain has TRBV6-5 and TRBJ2-3; TRBD2 matches 7 bases. The CDR3 is 15 amino acids. Germline CDR1 reads MNHEY; CDR2 reads SVGAGI. V dropped 7 bases and J dropped 4; count of bases not matched to a gene: 11. CDR3 protein: CASTPFAAGADTQYF. The CDR3 DNA reads TGTGCCAGCACCCCCTTCGCGGCGGGGGCAGATACGCAGTATTTT.

This clone was observed a few times. The chain uses TRBV4-3 and TRBJ1-1, with unresolved D. Trimming shortened V by 4 bases and J by 7 bases, and 10 bases separated the two germline ends. CDR1 is LGHNA and CDR2 is YSLEER in the germline V gene. The CDR3 contains 12 residues. The CDR3: CASSPPVGEAFF. DNA of the CDR3: TGCGCCAGCAGCCCCCCCGTCGGTGAAGCTTTCTTT.

The chain uses TRBV9 and TRBJ2-7; D ambiguous. CDR1 is SGDLS, CDR2 YYNGEE, per germline. CDR3 length: 13 residues. Trimming removed 2 bases at V and 3 bases at J, with 9 bases between. CDR3 protein: CASSVGPDYEQYF. CDR3 in DNA: TGTGCCAGCAGCGTGGGCCCGGACTACGAGCAGTACTTC.

This clone has only one observation. This chain uses TRBV5-1 with TRBJ2-7; 8 positions agree with TRBD2. In germline, CDR1 is SGHRS, CDR2 YFSETQ. The CDR3 is made up of 16 amino acids. Trimming removed 4 bases from V and 4 bases from J; junction bases left unmatched: 13. The CDR3 spells CASSPGGGTGLYEQYF. DNA of the CDR3: TGCGCCAGCAGCCCCGGGGGGGGGACGGGACTTTACGAGCAGTACTTC.

The chain employs TRBV5-6 and TRBJ1-2, with a possible D match to TRBD1 (5 bases). Germline CDR1 reads SGHDT; CDR2 reads YYEEEE. Trimming removed 1 base at V and 4 bases at J, with 11 bases between. The CDR3 spans 14 residues. CDR3 nucleotides: TGTGCCAGCAGCTTGTTGGGGCAGTTCTATGGCTACACCTTC. It yields the protein CASSLLGQFYGYTF.

V is TRBV5-6 and J is TRBJ2-1; 7 bases line up with TRBD1. Germline CDR1 is SGHDT and CDR2 is YYEEEE. This CDR3 comprises 15 residues. The V gene end was trimmed by 5 bases and the J gene end by 5 bases; junction bases not matched to a gene: 10. The chain's CDR3 is CASRQTGEIDNEQFF. The CDR3 DNA reads as TGTGCCAGCAGACAAACAGGGGAGATCGACAATGAGCAGTTCTTC.

The gene calls are TRBV2 and TRBJ1-6, with D possibly TRBD1 on 5 matching bases. The CDR3 totals 14 residues. Between the trimmed V and J ends, which lost 2 bases and 11 bases, there was a span of 13 bases. Germline V gene sequence: CDR1 SNHLY, CDR2 FYNNEI. The CDR3 region is CASSERGGNTPLHF. CDR3 sequence (DNA): TGTGCCAGCAGTGAAAGGGGCGGGAATACACCCCTCCACTTT.

The chain uses TRBV6-1 and TRBJ2-1; perhaps TRBD2 as D (7 bases). Germline CDR1 and CDR2: MNHNS and SASEGT. Trimming left V 6 bases short and J 8 bases short, with 11 bases between. The CDR3 runs 12 residues. The CDR3 loop is CASRWGGDEQFF. CDR3 in DNA: TGTGCCAGCAGGTGGGGGGGCGATGAGCAGTTCTTC.

The genes are TRBV6-5 and TRBJ2-5; perhaps TRBD1 as D (6 bases). The CDR3 contains 11 residues. The germline V and J ends were trimmed by 8 bases and 8 bases, with 12 bases remaining between them. Germline assignment: CDR1 MNHEY and CDR2 SVGAGI. The CDR3 DNA reads TGTGCCAGCGGACCGACAGGAACCCAGTACTTC. It encodes CASGPTGTQYF.

The chain combines TRBV5-4 with TRBJ2-3; D is unclear. V shed 5 bases and J shed 1 base, with 11 bases lying between them. CDR3 length: 14 amino acids. From germline, CDR1 is SGHNT and CDR2 YYREEE (reference sequence). This chain's CDR3 is CASRRSTGTDTQYF. Written as DNA, the CDR3 is TGTGCCAGCAGACGGAGTACGGGCACAGATACGCAGTATTTT.

Regarding this clone: The conserved closing phenylalanine or tryptophan is absent in this CDR3, likely reflecting a read error. The CDR3 nucleotides are TGTGCCAGCAGACAAACAGGAGGGGGGGGCGAGCAGTACCTC. It specifies CASRQTGGGGEQYL. V usage is TRBV28 and J usage is TRBJ2-7, with TRBD2 as a possible D gene (7 bases). V lost 6 bases, J lost 6 bases, and 18 bases lay in between. From germline, CDR1 is MDHEN and CDR2 SYDVKM. The CDR3 length is 14 residues.

V gene TRBV11-3 combines with J gene TRBJ2-3, with D possibly matching TRBD1 (5 bases). Germline CDR1 and CDR2: SGHNT and YENEEA. V was trimmed by 0 bases and J by 5 bases, leaving 9 bases between them. The CDR3 loop spans 14 amino acids. Here the CDR3 reads CASSLDRVVDTQYF. The CDR3 DNA reads as TGTGCCAGCAGCTTAGACAGGGTCGTAGATACGCAGTATTTT.

The chain uses TRBV5-1 and TRBJ2-7; 9 nucleotides align to TRBD1. V dropped 2 bases and J dropped 3; count of bases not matched to a gene: 3. This CDR3 contains 14 residues. Germline loops: CDR1 SGHRS, CDR2 YFSETQ. The CDR3 nucleotides are TGCGCCAGCAGCTTAACAGGGGGCTTCTACGAGCAGTACTTC. The encoded protein is CASSLTGGFYEQYF.

The V call is TRBV6-5, the J call TRBJ2-7; weak D call: TRBD2 (7 bases). In germline, CDR1 is MNHEY, CDR2 SVGAGI. V lost 6 bases and J lost 2, with 14 bases in between. The CDR3 totals 14 residues. CDR3 coding DNA: TGTGCCAGCAGGACCACCGGGGGGCCCTACGAGCAGTACTTC. Its protein is CASRTTGGPYEQYF.

The V and J genes are TRBV28 and TRBJ2-4; the match to TRBD1 covers 10 bases. Germline V lookup: CDR1 MDHEN, CDR2 SYDVKM. The CDR3 runs 14 residues. Unmatched junction bases numbered 7, after V lost 6 bases and J lost 8 bases. CDR3 bases: TGTGCCAGCAGACTAAGACAGGGGGCTTACATTCAGTACTTC. Its protein product is CASRLRQGAYIQYF.